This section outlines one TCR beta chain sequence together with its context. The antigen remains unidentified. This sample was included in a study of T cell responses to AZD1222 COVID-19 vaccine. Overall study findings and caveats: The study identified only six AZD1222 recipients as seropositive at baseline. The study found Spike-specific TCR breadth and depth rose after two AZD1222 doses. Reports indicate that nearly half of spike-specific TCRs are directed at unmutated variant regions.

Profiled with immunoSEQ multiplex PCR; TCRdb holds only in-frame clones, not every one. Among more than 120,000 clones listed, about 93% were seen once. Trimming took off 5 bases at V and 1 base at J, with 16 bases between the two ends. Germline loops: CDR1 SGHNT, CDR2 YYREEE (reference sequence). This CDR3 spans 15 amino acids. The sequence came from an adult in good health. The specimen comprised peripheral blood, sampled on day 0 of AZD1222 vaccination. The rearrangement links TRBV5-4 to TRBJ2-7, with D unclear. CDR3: CASSTEPDGSYEQYF. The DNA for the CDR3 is TGTGCCAGCAGTACGGAGCCGGACGGGTCCTACGAGCAGTACTTC.